These 31 T cell receptor beta chains originate from one sample sequenced in a study of cytomegalovirus exposure and HLA in healthy donors. 13 Jbeta primers and 60 Vbeta primers were used for the PCR. Using immunoSEQ multiplex PCR, the repertoire was profiled, and TCRdb retains in-frame clones only, with some absent. The sample lists about 120,000 clones, over 75% occurring once. Sequencing was performed on PBMCs. Receptor source: a man aged 35 to 55 in good health and CMV-seronegative.

This rearrangement joins TRBV10-3 to TRBJ1-1; D remains unclear. CDR3 length equals 13 residues. Germline V gene lookup returns CDR1 ENHRY and CDR2 SYGVKD. The V end was cut by 9 bases, the J end by 4 bases, with 15 bases between. CDR3 sequence (DNA): TGTGCCATACGCGGAAGGGAGTCCACTGAAGCTTTCTTT. Its protein product is CAIRGRESTEAFF.

V usage is TRBV27 and J usage is TRBJ2-3; TRBD2 matches 8 bases. CDR1 MNHEY and CDR2 SMNVEV come from the germline V gene (reference sequence). The CDR3 contains 16 residues. After removal of 7 bases from V and 2 bases from J, the junction contained 11 bases not matched to a gene. Written as DNA, the CDR3 is TGTGCCAGCATCTCGACCGGGCGGGGGGTCACAGATACGCAGTATTTT. This codes for CASISTGRGVTDTQYF.

The chain carries TRBV5-1 and TRBJ2-2; TRBD1 aligns across 8 bases. The ends lost 0 bases at V and 1 base at J; junction bases unmatched: 2. Germline lookup yields CDR1 SGHRS and CDR2 YFSETQ. The CDR3 covers 16 residues. CDR3 sequence: CASSLVQGGNTGELFF. The CDR3 nucleotides are TGCGCCAGCAGCTTGGTACAGGGGGGGAACACCGGGGAGCTGTTTTTT.

The chain carries TRBV4-3 and TRBJ1-1, with D possibly being TRBD1 (6 bases). CDR3 length equals 14 residues. V was trimmed by 0 bases and J by 3 bases, leaving 8 bases between them. CDR1 LGHNA and CDR2 YSLEER come from the germline V gene. The CDR3 DNA sequence: TGCGCCAGCAGCCAAGAGGGGGGGCACACTGAAGCTTTCTTT. This codes for CASSQEGGHTEAFF.

The table lists this clone with a few counts. The chain recombines TRBV7-2 with TRBJ1-2; 7 positions agree with TRBD1. With V trimmed by 5 bases and J by 0 bases, 6 bases remained unmatched. This CDR3 contains 15 residues. Germline CDR1 SGHTA, CDR2 FQGNSA. The chain's CDR3 is CASSPQGISNYGYTF. CDR3 nucleotides: TGTGCCAGCAGCCCACAGGGGATCTCTAACTATGGCTACACCTTC.

The V gene is TRBV19, the J gene TRBJ1-6; the match to TRBD1 covers 7 bases. Losses at the gene ends were 5 bases for V and 6 bases for J; bases not matched to a gene: 7. The germline V gene encodes CDR1 LNHDA and CDR2 SQIVND (reference sequence). The CDR3 runs 15 residues. This chain's CDR3 is CASSERQGANSPLHF. The CDR3 DNA reads TGTGCCAGTAGTGAGAGACAGGGAGCTAATTCACCCCTCCACTTT.

This chain joins TRBV7-9 and TRBJ1-1; possibly TRBD1 for D (5 bases). The CDR3 is made up of 14 amino acids. Germline V gene data show CDR1 as SEHNR and CDR2 as FQNEAQ (reference sequence). V was trimmed by 6 bases and J by 0 bases, leaving 11 bases between them. Here the CDR3 reads CASSPRVMNTEAFF. In DNA form, the CDR3 reads TGTGCCAGCAGTCCCAGGGTCATGAACACTGAAGCTTTCTTT.

This chain connects TRBV19 to TRBJ2-7; D may be TRBD1 (6 bases). CDR1 is LNHDA, CDR2 SQIVND, per germline (reference sequence). V was cut by 6 bases and J by 0 bases, with 9 bases left in between. The CDR3 runs to 13 residues. This chain's CDR3 is CASRNRASYEQYF. For the CDR3, the DNA is TGTGCCAGTAGGAACAGGGCCTCCTACGAGCAGTACTTC.

Remarks on this clone: In this CDR3 the conserved last residue, phenylalanine or tryptophan, is missing, so a read error is likely. V usage is TRBV2 and J usage is TRBJ2-7, with D tentatively TRBD2 (6 bases). With 7 bases removed from V and 3 bases from J, the gap between germline ends came to 22 bases. Germline V CDR1 and CDR2: SNHLY, FYNNEI. The CDR3 loop spans 16 amino acids. Written as DNA, the CDR3 is TGTGCCAGCACCGCCACCACGGGGGAACTTTACTACGAGCAGTACCTC. Protein product: CASTATTGELYYEQYL.

The chain combines TRBV11-2 with TRBJ1-1, with D tentatively TRBD1 (5 bases). V shed 2 bases and J shed 6 bases, with 7 bases lying between them. Germline loops: CDR1 SGHAT, CDR2 FQNNGV. This CDR3 has 12 amino acids. CDR3 loop: CASSLRGAEAFF. The DNA for the CDR3 is TGTGCCAGCAGCTTACGGGGGGCTGAAGCTTTCTTT. Supplemented by reference TRBV11-2 and TRBJ1-1, the full variable domain reads EAGVAQSPRYKIIEKRQSVAFWCNPISGHATLYWYQQILGQGPKLLIQFQNNGVVDDSQLPKDRFSAERLKGVDSTLKIQPAKLEDSAVYLCASSLRGAEAFFGQGTRLTVV.

J is TRBJ2-7 and V is TRBV6-5; the match to TRBD2 covers 9 bases. The CDR3 contains 15 residues. Germline V gene data show CDR1 as MNHEY and CDR2 as SVGAGI. J gave up 0 bases and V 4 bases, and 4 bases lay outside the gene matches. The CDR3 region is CASSSSGGPSYEQYF. The CDR3 DNA sequence: TGTGCCAGCAGTTCGAGCGGGGGGCCCTCCTACGAGCAGTACTTC.

The chain recombines TRBV7-8 with TRBJ2-3, with D unresolved. Germline V gene data show CDR1 as SGHVS and CDR2 as FQNEAQ. The germline V and J ends were trimmed by 4 bases and 2 bases, with 4 bases remaining between them. The CDR3 spans 12 residues. This CDR3 reads CASSSNTDTQYF. The CDR3 DNA is TGTGCCAGCAGCTCCAACACAGATACGCAGTATTTT.

This clone has only one observation. The chain employs TRBV9 and TRBJ1-1; 9 bases are shared with TRBD1. Trimming removed 5 bases from V and 4 bases from J; junction bases left unmatched: 3. This CDR3 spans 13 amino acids. The germline V gene encodes CDR1 SGDLS and CDR2 YYNGEE. CDR3 bases: TGTGCCAGCAGGGGGACAGGGTCCACTGAAGCTTTCTTT. Translation: CASRGTGSTEAFF.

The CDR3 loop reads CASSFTGGGYNEQFF. The CDR3 bases are TGTGCCAGCAGCTTTACCGGGGGGGGCTACAATGAGCAGTTCTTC. V usage is TRBV7-9 and J usage is TRBJ2-1; TRBD2 aligns across 8 bases. Germline CDR1 SEHNR, CDR2 FQNEAQ (reference sequence). The CDR3 runs to 15 residues. Trimming at V came to 3 bases and at J to 3 bases, leaving 4 bases not matched to a gene.

The gene calls are TRBV27 and TRBJ2-7; D is possibly TRBD1 (6 bases). Trimming removed 1 base from V and 5 bases from J, with 15 bases in between. This CDR3 has 15 residues. The germline gives CDR1 MNHEY, CDR2 SMNVEV (reference sequence). Here the CDR3 DNA reads TGTGCCAGCAGTTTATGGGCAGGGGCAATGAACGAGCAGTACTTC. It specifies CASSLWAGAMNEQYF.

This chain joins TRBV19 and TRBJ2-3, with 11 bases fitting TRBD1. The trim removed 7 bases at V and 3 bases at J, leaving 6 bases unmatched. Looked up from germline, CDR1 is LNHDA and CDR2 is SQIVND (reference sequence). This CDR3 contains 15 residues. This chain's CDR3 is CASTGDRGWTDTQYF. For the CDR3, the DNA is TGTGCCAGTACTGGGGACAGGGGGTGGACAGATACGCAGTATTTT.

The V and J genes are TRBV7-9 and TRBJ1-4; D is possibly TRBD1 (6 bases). Trimming removed 5 bases from V and 8 bases from J, with 18 bases in between. Germline V CDR1 and CDR2: SEHNR, FQNEAQ (reference sequence). CDR3 length: 15 amino acids. The CDR3 bases are TGTGCCAGCAGCACCCGACAGGCAGGACGGGAAAAACTGTTTTTT. Its protein product is CASSTRQAGREKLFF.

The chain uses TRBV5-6 and TRBJ2-5, with 7 bases fitting TRBD2. J lost 2 bases, V lost 3 bases, and 7 bases had no gene match. The CDR3 totals 15 residues. Germline CDR1 SGHDT, CDR2 YYEEEE. The CDR3 sequence: CASSSPSSGQETQYF. CDR3 DNA sequence: TGTGCCAGCAGCTCCCCCTCTAGCGGACAAGAGACCCAGTACTTC. The full variable domain, in which reference TRBV5-6 and TRBJ2-5 provide the parts outside the CDR3, is DAGVTQSPTHLIKTRGQQVTLRCSPKSGHDTVSWYQQALGQGPQFIFQYYEEEERQRGNFPDRFSGHQFPNYSSELNVNALLLGDSALYLCASSSPSSGQETQYFGPGTRLLVL.

This clone was detected a few times. The rearrangement links TRBV5-6 to TRBJ1-5, with a tentative D call TRBD1 (6 bases). The V gene lost 2 bases and the J gene lost 9 bases, with 15 bases spanning the gap. Germline V gene lookup returns CDR1 SGHDT and CDR2 YYEEEE. The CDR3 loop spans 14 amino acids. The CDR3 region is CASSLGTRDRPQHF. As DNA, the CDR3 is TGTGCCAGCAGCTTAGGGACAAGGGATCGGCCCCAGCATTTT.

The genes are TRBV6-1 and TRBJ1-6; D might be TRBD1 (6 bases). The CDR3 contains 16 residues. Germline CDR1 MNHNS, CDR2 SASEGT. The V gene lost 3 bases and the J gene lost 0 bases, with 9 bases spanning the gap. CDR3 amino acids: CASSDGQSSYNSPLHF. CDR3 nucleotide sequence: TGTGCCAGCAGTGACGGACAGAGCTCCTATAATTCACCCCTCCACTTT.

About this clone: The junction and the germline gene differ at one end; a read error may be behind it. This chain uses TRBV6-5 with TRBJ2-4; 10 bases line up with TRBD1. Germline assignment: CDR1 MNHEY and CDR2 SVGAGI. The CDR3 contains 15 residues. CDR3: CASRLHGTGENSQYF. The CDR3 DNA follows: TGTGCCAGCCGCCTCCATGGGACAGGGGAAAACAGTCAGTACTTC.

V and J are TRBV9 and TRBJ2-3; D is perhaps TRBD2 (5 bases). V shed 3 bases and J shed 6 bases, with 14 bases lying between them. There are 14 residues in the CDR3. Germline lookup yields CDR1 SGDLS and CDR2 YYNGEE. CDR3 region: CASSGTSTWDTQYF. Here the CDR3 DNA reads TGTGCCAGCAGCGGGACTTCTACGTGGGATACGCAGTATTTT.

The chain links TRBV7-6 to TRBJ1-1, with 11 bases fitting TRBD1. CDR1 and CDR2 (germline): SGHVS, FNYEAQ. After removal of 2 bases from V and 3 bases from J, the junction contained 11 bases not matched to a gene. CDR3 length: 18 residues. CDR3 DNA sequence: TGTGCCAGCAGCTTATTGGGGGGACAGGGGGTTGGGGACACTGAAGCTTTCTTT. It is translated as CASSLLGGQGVGDTEAFF.

The genes are TRBV5-4 and TRBJ2-7, with a weak D call TRBD2 (6 bases). CDR1 is SGHNT and CDR2 is YYREEE in the germline V gene (reference sequence). Deletions cut 2 bases from V and 2 bases from J, with 23 bases between. The CDR3 has 18 amino acids. CDR3 region: CASSFRPGRGLGAYEQYF. CDR3 DNA: TGTGCCAGCAGCTTCCGGCCAGGCCGGGGGTTAGGGGCCTACGAGCAGTACTTC.

CDR3 in DNA: TGTGCCAGCGGGCAGATCTACGAGCAGTACTTC. Translating it yields CASGQIYEQYF. This rearrangement joins TRBV28 to TRBJ2-7; D is undetermined. This CDR3 comprises 11 residues. The germline gives CDR1 MDHEN, CDR2 SYDVKM. Trimming removed 8 bases at V and 3 bases at J, with 8 bases between.

The CDR3 nucleotides read TGCGCCAGCAGCCAAGGCACAGGGGAGACTGAAGCTTTCTTT. It yields the protein CASSQGTGETEAFF. V usage is TRBV4-1 and J usage is TRBJ1-1, with TRBD1 identical over 7 bases. Germline loops: CDR1 MGHRA, CDR2 YSYEKL. The CDR3 runs to 14 residues. Trimming cost V 1 base and J 5 bases; bases outside gene matches: 4.

The rearrangement joins TRBV5-4 to TRBJ2-1; 8 nucleotides line up with TRBD2. This CDR3 spans 18 amino acids. V gave up 1 base and J gave up 8 bases; unmatched junction bases: 17. CDR1 SGHNT and CDR2 YYREEE come from the germline V gene (reference sequence). CDR3 sequence (DNA): TGTGCCAGCAGCTTGTCGGGACTACGGAAGCGGGGGATGGATGAGCAGTTCTTC. Protein: CASSLSGLRKRGMDEQFF.

The gene calls are TRBV18 and TRBJ2-3; D unclear. CDR3 size: 13 residues. Germline-derived CDR1 and CDR2 are KGHSH and LQKENI. V dropped 3 bases and J dropped 2 bases, with 6 bases sitting between them. The CDR3 here is CASSPSSTDTQYF. CDR3 nucleotides: TGTGCCAGCTCACCGAGTTCCACAGATACGCAGTATTTT.

DNA for the CDR3: TGCGCCAGCAGCGGCGGACAGGGCCGTAGAACCTTC. This sequence encodes CASSGGQGRRTF. The chain has TRBV5-1 and TRBJ1-2, with TRBD1 identical over 8 bases. Germline-derived CDR1 and CDR2 are SGHRS and YFSETQ. The length of the CDR3 is 12 residues. V trimming: 4 bases; J trimming: 14 bases; junction bases outside the gene matches: 10.

This rearrangement joins TRBV4-1 to TRBJ2-5, with a weak D call TRBD1 (6 bases). The V end lost 3 bases, the J end lost 0 bases, and 8 bases lay between the germline ends. The length of the CDR3 is 14 residues. The germline V gene encodes CDR1 MGHRA and CDR2 YSYEKL. The chain's CDR3 is CASSHRDNQETQYF. The CDR3 nucleotides read TGCGCCAGCAGCCACCGGGACAACCAAGAGACCCAGTACTTC.

This chain joins TRBV27 and TRBJ2-3; weak D call: TRBD2 (5 bases). Germline CDR1 reads MNHEY; CDR2 reads SMNVEV (reference sequence). CDR3 length: 13 amino acids. Trimming removed 0 bases from V and 6 bases from J, with 7 bases in between. The DNA for the CDR3 is TGTGCCAGCAGTTTATCGCGAGGGGATACGCAGTATTTT. It translates to CASSLSRGDTQYF.